The clone carrying this T cell receptor (beta chain) is judged medium-sized. Its antigen remains unidentified. V lost 6 bases, J lost 6 bases, and 18 bases lay in between. Germline CDR1 and CDR2: SGHTA and FQGNSA. CDR3 size: 15 residues. Time point of the sample: sample taken at primary tumor resection. This entry comes from a study of spatial heterogeneity in lung cancer. Points from the study as a whole: Tumors with more nonsynonymous mutations had more expanded intratumoral alpha and beta TCRs.

One entry per CDR3 protein, called by TCRdb with MiXCR from the 5' RACE reads. Here the sample spans approximately 3,000 distinct CDR3 sequences, approximately 13% being singletons. Sequences were derived from lung tumor tissue, sampled at surgery. The chain has TRBV7-2 and TRBJ1-5; D perhaps matches TRBD1 (5 bases). The sequence came from a male donor with early-stage non-small cell lung cancer. The CDR3 spells CASSREGRGAQPQHF. CDR3 DNA: TGTGCCAGCAGTCGTGAAGGGAGGGGAGCTCAGCCCCAGCATTTT.